This T cell receptor (beta chain) originates from a study of vaccination and CD4 T cells after COVID-19. CDR3 length equals 11 residues. The germline gives CDR1 SNHLY, CDR2 FYNNEI. V lost 4 bases and J 10 bases, leaving 11 bases between the germline ends. Treatment here: roughly ten-day PBMC culture with coronavirus spike peptide pools or control peptides (ViraFEST assay). The unexposed donor provided CD4+ T cells, which were taken before the COVID-19 pandemic (2011-2018). Scientists ran DNA taken from cultured CD4+ T cells through the Oncomine TCR Beta short-read assay for sequencing. Using its own MiXCR run on the PCR reads, TCRdb lists one record per CDR3 protein. The sample lists several thousand distinct CDR3 sequences; 45% to 55% were seen once. As for this clonotype: Its antigen is unidentified.

The chain uses TRBV2 and TRBJ2-7; perhaps TRBD1 as D (5 bases). Sequencing used CD4+ T cells from blood, cultured in vitro. This sequence was found in a human donor in good health. The CDR3 region is CASSAATAQYF. CDR3 DNA: TGTGCCAGCAGTGCGGCGACAGCCCAGTACTTC. Variable domain in full (rest from reference TRBV2 and TRBJ2-7): EPEVTQTPSHQVTQMGQEVILRCVPISNHLYFYWYRQILGQKVEFLVSFYNNEISEKSEIFDDQFSVERPDGSNFTLKIRSTKLEDSAMYFCASSAATAQYFGPGTRLTVT.